These 25 T cell receptor beta chains came from one sample sequenced in a study of shared clonotypes between healthy human individuals. Assay used: immunoSEQ multiplex PCR; TCRdb lists only in-frame clones, some missing. The sample contains millions of clones, around 90% of which appear only once. Sequenced: naive CD4+ T cells sorted from blood. The subset: CD45RA+ positively selected. These receptors came from a young man in good health.

The chain carries TRBV10-3 and TRBJ1-5; 7 bases map to TRBD1. The CDR3 covers 14 residues. The germline V gene encodes CDR1 ENHRY and CDR2 SYGVKD. Trimming took 4 bases from V and 4 from J; bases not matched to a gene: 4. The CDR3 reads CAISASGGNQPQHF. DNA of the CDR3: TGTGCCATCAGTGCCTCAGGGGGGAATCAGCCCCAGCATTTT.

The rearrangement uses TRBV19 and TRBJ2-2; 12 bases map to TRBD2. The CDR3 contains 14 residues. With 7 bases clipped from V and 4 bases from J, the junction kept 1 base outside the gene matches. CDR1 and CDR2 (germline): LNHDA, SQIVND (reference sequence). CDR3 sequence reads: CASMTSGSTGELFF. CDR3 nucleotides: TGTGCCAGTATGACTAGCGGGAGCACCGGGGAGCTGTTTTTT. The whole variable domain, remainder taken from reference TRBV19 and TRBJ2-2, is DGGITQSPKYLFRKEGQNVTLSCEQNLNHDAMYWYRQDPGQGLRLIYYSQIVNDFQKGDIAEGYSVSREKKESFPLTVTSAQKNPTAFYLCASMTSGSTGELFFGEGSRLTVL.

Points on this clone: Within the sample, other DNA sequences also encode this same CDR3. The chain combines TRBV2 with TRBJ2-2; D not resolved. V lost 9 bases to trimming and J lost 0 bases, with 2 bases between them. Germline V lookup: CDR1 SNHLY, CDR2 FYNNEI. The CDR3 covers 11 residues. CDR3 in DNA: TGTGCCAGTTCGAACACCGGGGAGCTGTTTTTT. It translates to CASSNTGELFF.

V gene TRBV7-9 combines with J gene TRBJ1-3, with TRBD1 matching over 7 bases. The germline V gene encodes CDR1 SEHNR and CDR2 FQNEAQ (reference sequence). This CDR3 region has 15 residues. The J segment lost 2 bases and the V segment lost 5 bases, leaving 6 bases of the junction unmatched. CDR3 nucleotides: TGTGCCAGCAGCACTACAGGGGTGCCTGGAAACACCATATATTTT. The encoded protein is CASSTTGVPGNTIYF.

The genes are TRBV7-9 and TRBJ2-2; D gene uncertain. The germline gives CDR1 SEHNR, CDR2 FQNEAQ (reference sequence). The V and J ends lost 5 bases and 6 bases respectively, with 10 bases between them. The CDR3 totals 13 residues. CDR3 DNA: TGTGCCAGCAGCGTAGGGCCTCCCGGGGAGCTGTTTTTT. The encoded protein is CASSVGPPGELFF.

In DNA form, the CDR3 reads TGCGCCAGCAGCGCCCAGACAGGGGAGGGTGAAGCTTTCTTT. Residues: CASSAQTGEGEAFF. This chain uses TRBV5-1 with TRBJ1-1; TRBD1 agrees at 8 bases. This CDR3 is 14 amino acids long. Trimming removed 4 bases from V and 7 bases from J; junction bases left unmatched: 9. Per germline, CDR1 SGHRS and CDR2 YFSETQ.

This chain connects TRBV9 to TRBJ1-2; TRBD1 aligns across 7 bases. The germline V gene encodes CDR1 SGDLS and CDR2 YYNGEE. This CDR3 comprises 15 residues. V shed 0 bases, J shed 5 bases, and the junction held 7 bases outside the gene matches. This CDR3 reads CASSVEKGARYGYTF. CDR3 DNA: TGTGCCAGCAGCGTAGAAAAGGGGGCGAGGTATGGCTACACCTTC.

This chain uses TRBV7-9 with TRBJ1-4; possible D gene TRBD1, 5 bases. Germline-derived CDR1 and CDR2 are SEHNR and FQNEAQ (reference sequence). Trimming removed 7 bases at V and 7 bases at J, with 16 bases between. The CDR3 loop spans 14 amino acids. CDR3 amino acids: CASKKFGQGEKLFF. The CDR3 DNA sequence: TGTGCCAGCAAGAAGTTTGGGCAGGGTGAAAAACTGTTTTTT. The variable domain in full, with the rest retrieved from reference TRBV7-9 and TRBJ1-4, is DTGVSQNPRHKITKRGQNVTFRCDPISEHNRLYWYRQTLGQGPEFLTYFQNEAQLEKSRLLSDRFSAERPKGSFSTLEIQRTEQGDSAMYLCASKKFGQGEKLFFGSGTQLSVL.

V and J are TRBV6-1 and TRBJ1-5; the match to TRBD1 covers 7 bases. Germline CDR1 MNHNS, CDR2 SASEGT. J gave up 7 bases and V 3 bases, and 3 bases lay outside the gene matches. This CDR3 region has 13 residues. The CDR3 sequence is CASSETGFQPQHF. CDR3 bases: TGTGCCAGCAGTGAGACAGGGTTCCAGCCCCAGCATTTT.

V usage is TRBV7-8 and J usage is TRBJ1-2; D is unclear. There are 14 residues in the CDR3. V was shortened by 2 bases and J by 6 bases, with 13 bases between the two germline ends. Per the germline V gene, CDR1 is SGHVS and CDR2 is FQNEAQ. The CDR3 here is CASSLSPASDGYTF. The CDR3 DNA is TGTGCCAGCAGCTTAAGCCCAGCTTCCGATGGCTACACCTTC.

The gene calls are TRBV30 and TRBJ2-2; D call uncertain. V was trimmed by 1 base and J by 5 bases, leaving 5 bases between them. Germline CDR1 and CDR2: GTSNPN and SVGIG (reference sequence). The CDR3 covers 12 residues. CDR3 loop: CAWSDITGELFF. In DNA form, the CDR3 reads TGTGCCTGGAGTGACATAACCGGGGAGCTGTTTTTT.

The V call is TRBV25-1, the J call TRBJ1-5; D is uncertain. This CDR3 is 17 amino acids long. V lost 10 bases, J lost 6 bases, and 28 bases lay in between. Germline-derived CDR1 and CDR2 are MGHDK and SYGVNS. CDR3 nucleotide sequence: TGTGCCACCCTGGACGGGGAAGCAAAAGAGGAAAGTCAGCCCCAGCATTTT. Protein product: CATLDGEAKEESQPQHF.

The genes are TRBV11-3 and TRBJ1-2; tentative D call: TRBD1 (5 bases). Trimming took 1 base from V and 7 from J, leaving 16 bases between them. The CDR3 sequence is 15 residues long. Looked up from germline, CDR1 is SGHNT and CDR2 is YENEEA. CDR3 nucleotides: TGTGCCAGCAGCTTAGCGTGGTCAGGGAGCTCTGGCTACACCTTC. Translation gives CASSLAWSGSSGYTF.

This chain links TRBV4-1 with TRBJ1-6, with D unclear. V lost 4 bases and J lost 9, with 10 bases in between. The CDR3 has 13 residues. Germline assignment: CDR1 MGHRA and CDR2 YSYEKL. The CDR3, as DNA: TGCGCCAGCAGCCCTCGACAAGCTTCACCCCTCCACTTT. It is translated as CASSPRQASPLHF.

The chain uses TRBV6-6 and TRBJ2-7, with a tentative D call TRBD2 (5 bases). CDR1 and CDR2 from the germline V gene are MNHNY and SVGAGI (reference sequence). The CDR3 consists of 12 residues. Trimming cost V 6 bases and J 6 bases, with 12 bases left between them. The CDR3 spells CASSHRESEQYF. The CDR3 DNA sequence: TGTGCCAGCAGCCACCGGGAAAGCGAGCAGTACTTC.

This chain links TRBV7-8 with TRBJ2-5; 9 nucleotides match TRBD1. Trimming at V came to 5 bases and at J to 4 bases, leaving 5 bases not matched to a gene. The length of the CDR3 is 14 residues. Looked up from germline, CDR1 is SGHVS and CDR2 is FQNEAQ. The CDR3 loop reads CASSTRQGGETQYF. The CDR3 region has the DNA TGTGCCAGCAGCACCCGACAGGGGGGAGAGACCCAGTACTTC.

This clone was seen only a few times. The J gene is TRBJ1-5, the V gene TRBV5-5; no clear D. Germline lookup yields CDR1 SGHKS and CDR2 YYEKEE (reference sequence). Trimming pared 0 bases from V and 2 bases from J, leaving 6 bases between. The CDR3 is made up of 14 amino acids. The CDR3 DNA is TGTGCCAGCAGCTTGGACGTTGGCAATCAGCCCCAGCATTTT. Encoded protein: CASSLDVGNQPQHF.

The chain links TRBV18 to TRBJ2-1, with D uncertain. This CDR3 region has 12 residues. Trimming stripped 3 bases from V and 9 bases from J, with 9 bases between. CDR1 is KGHSH and CDR2 is LQKENI in the germline V gene. CDR3 sequence reads: CASSPEWGEQFF. CDR3 nucleotide sequence: TGTGCCAGCTCACCTGAGTGGGGTGAGCAGTTCTTC.

This clone has only a few counts. The J gene is TRBJ1-1, the V gene TRBV10-3; the D is unclear. The CDR3 is 14 amino acids. The germline V gene has CDR1 ENHRY and CDR2 SYGVKD. V shed 5 bases and J shed 0 bases, with 10 bases lying between them. CDR3 in amino acids: CAISPGPMNTEAFF. CDR3 sequence (DNA): TGTGCCATCAGTCCAGGACCAATGAACACTGAAGCTTTCTTT.

This chain uses TRBV30 with TRBJ2-2; tentatively, D is TRBD2 (6 bases). Trimming stripped 3 bases from V and 4 bases from J, with 21 bases between. Per germline, CDR1 GTSNPN and CDR2 SVGIG (reference sequence). The CDR3 totals 17 residues. The CDR3 coding sequence is TGTGCCTGGAGCCGGGCTCGACGGCTCGGGAGCACCGGGGAGCTGTTTTTT. Translation gives CAWSRARRLGSTGELFF.

This chain links TRBV6-1 with TRBJ2-2; D is unresolved. Looked up from germline, CDR1 is MNHNS and CDR2 is SASEGT. Between the trimmed V and J ends, which lost 5 bases and 1 base, there was a span of 11 bases. The CDR3 is made up of 15 amino acids. The CDR3 loop reads CASSTRELNTGELFF. The CDR3 DNA sequence: TGTGCCAGCAGTACACGAGAGTTGAACACCGGGGAGCTGTTTTTT.

The rearrangement joins TRBV19 to TRBJ2-5, with 8 bases identical to TRBD1. The CDR3 is 16 amino acids. J gave up 4 bases and V 0 bases, and 7 bases lay outside the gene matches. From germline, CDR1 is LNHDA and CDR2 SQIVND (reference sequence). The CDR3 here is CASSIEGTGSGETQYF. CDR3 nucleotide sequence: TGTGCCAGTAGTATAGAGGGGACAGGCTCTGGAGAGACCCAGTACTTC.

The chain has TRBV11-2 and TRBJ1-6; D is uncertain. Trimming shortened V by 1 base and J by 9 bases, and 10 bases separated the two germline ends. CDR1 SGHAT and CDR2 FQNNGV come from the germline V gene. The CDR3 runs 14 residues. The CDR3: CASSLGPASSPLHF. CDR3 DNA: TGTGCCAGCAGCTTAGGGCCGGCTTCTTCACCCCTCCACTTT.

The rearrangement joins TRBV18 to TRBJ2-5; TRBD2 aligns across 15 bases. The germline CDR1 and CDR2 sequences are KGHSH and LQKENI. This CDR3 contains 17 residues. Trimming took 0 bases from V and 4 from J; bases not matched to a gene: 3. The CDR3: CASSPPGLAGGAETQYF. Written as DNA, the CDR3 is TGTGCCAGCTCACCACCGGGACTAGCGGGAGGTGCAGAGACCCAGTACTTC.

The chain links TRBV19 to TRBJ2-7, with D perhaps matching TRBD1 (5 bases). CDR3 length equals 13 residues. V was trimmed by 5 bases and J by 3 bases, leaving 11 bases between them. CDR1 LNHDA and CDR2 SQIVND come from the germline V gene (reference sequence). The CDR3 is CASSQFDSYEQYF. CDR3 DNA sequence: TGTGCCAGTAGTCAATTCGACAGCTACGAGCAGTACTTC.